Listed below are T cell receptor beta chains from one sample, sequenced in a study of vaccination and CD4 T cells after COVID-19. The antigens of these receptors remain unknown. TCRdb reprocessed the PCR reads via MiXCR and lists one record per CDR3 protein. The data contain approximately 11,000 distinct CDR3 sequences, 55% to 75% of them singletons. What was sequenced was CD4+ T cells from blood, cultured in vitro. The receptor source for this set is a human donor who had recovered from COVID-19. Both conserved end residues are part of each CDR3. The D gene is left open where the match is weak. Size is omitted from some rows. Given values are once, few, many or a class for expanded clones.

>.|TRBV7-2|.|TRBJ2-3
CASSSSRGSTDTQYF
TGTGCCAGCAGCTCATCTCGCGGTAGCACAGATACGCAGTATTTT
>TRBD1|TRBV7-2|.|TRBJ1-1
CASSHGQANTEAFF
TGTGCCAGCAGCCACGGACAGGCTAACACTGAAGCTTTCTTT
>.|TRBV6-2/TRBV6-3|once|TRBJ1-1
CASSFLPNTEAFF
TGTGCCAGCAGTTTCCTTCCCAACACTGAAGCTTTCTTT
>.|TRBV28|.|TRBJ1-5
CASSLGENQPQHF
TGTGCCAGCAGCTTGGGGGAGAATCAGCCCCAGCATTTT
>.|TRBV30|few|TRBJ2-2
CAWSRQYTGELFF
TGTGCCTGGAGTAGACAGTACACCGGGGAGCTGTTTTTT
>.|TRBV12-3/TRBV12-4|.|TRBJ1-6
CASRGDSYNSPLHF
TGTGCCAGCAGGGGGGACTCCTATAATTCACCCCTCCACTTT
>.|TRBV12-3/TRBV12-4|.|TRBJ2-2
CASSPRGSNTGELFF
TGTGCCAGCAGCCCCAGAGGCTCGAACACCGGGGAGCTGTTTTTT
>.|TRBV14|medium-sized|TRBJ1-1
CASSQAGQTEAFF
TGTGCCAGCAGCCAAGCAGGGCAAACTGAAGCTTTCTTT
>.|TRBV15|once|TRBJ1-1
CATSRGRLPEAFF
TGTGCCACCAGCAGAGGCCGGCTCCCGGAAGCTTTCTTT
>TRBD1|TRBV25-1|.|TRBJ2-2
CASSPRTGNTGELFF
TGTGCCAGCAGTCCCCGGACAGGGAACACCGGGGAGCTGTTTTTT
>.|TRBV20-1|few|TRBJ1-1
CSAKSPRGYTEAFF
TGCAGTGCTAAATCCCCCCGGGGCTACACTGAAGCTTTCTTT
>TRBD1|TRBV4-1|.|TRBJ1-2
CASSQAGTANYGYTF
TGCGCCAGCAGCCAGGCCGGGACAGCTAACTATGGCTACACCTTC
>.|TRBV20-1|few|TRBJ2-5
CSARVGDQYF
TGCAGTGCTAGAGTAGGGGACCAGTACTTC
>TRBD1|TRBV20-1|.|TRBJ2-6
CSARDREYSGANVLTF
TGCAGTGCGCGGGACAGGGAATACTCTGGGGCCAACGTCCTGACTTTC
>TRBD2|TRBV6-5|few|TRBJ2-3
CASSYGAGDHTDTQYF
TGTGCCAGCAGTTACGGGGCGGGAGACCACACAGATACGCAGTATTTT
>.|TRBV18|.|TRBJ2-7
CASSPSVTYEQYF
TGTGCCAGCTCACCGAGCGTGACTTACGAGCAGTACTTC
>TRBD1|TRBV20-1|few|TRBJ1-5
CSAEGTGGYFVRDQPQHF
TGCAGTGCCGAAGGGACAGGGGGCTATTTTGTGAGGGATCAGCCCCAGCATTTT
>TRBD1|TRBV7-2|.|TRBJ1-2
CASSISITGTAYGYTF
TGTGCCAGCAGCATAAGTATTACCGGGACAGCCTATGGCTACACCTTC
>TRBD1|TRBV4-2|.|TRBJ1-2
CASSQGQGAYGYTF
TGTGCCAGCAGCCAAGGACAGGGGGCGTATGGCTACACCTTC
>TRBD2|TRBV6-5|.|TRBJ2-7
CASSYSPGLAGGGYEQYF
TGTGCCAGCAGTTACTCTCCGGGACTAGCGGGAGGGGGATACGAGCAGTACTTC
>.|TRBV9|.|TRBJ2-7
CASSARSGDYEQYF
TGTGCCAGCAGCGCCAGATCGGGGGACTACGAGCAGTACTTC
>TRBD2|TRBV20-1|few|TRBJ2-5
CSAHGLAGYGREETQYF
TGCAGTGCTCACGGACTAGCGGGCTACGGTCGGGAAGAGACCCAGTACTTC
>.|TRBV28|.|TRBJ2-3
CASTVLSADTQYF
TGTGCCAGCACCGTTCTTAGCGCAGATACGCAGTATTTT
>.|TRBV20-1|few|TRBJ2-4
CSATALSPIGKNIQYF
TGCAGTGCTACGGCTCTGAGCCCTATTGGCAAAAACATTCAGTACTTC
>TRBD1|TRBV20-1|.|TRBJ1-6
CSARERRQGLLGPDSPLHF
TGCAGTGCTAGAGAGCGTCGACAGGGACTTTTGGGCCCCGATTCACCCCTCCACTTT
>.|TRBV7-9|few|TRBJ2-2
CASSWAGSGELFF
TGTGCCAGCAGCTGGGCGGGGTCCGGGGAGCTGTTTTTT
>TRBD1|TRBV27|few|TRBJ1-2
CASSGQGYGYTF
TGTGCCAGCAGCGGACAGGGCTATGGCTACACCTTC
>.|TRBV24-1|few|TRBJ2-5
CATSDLSGDQETQYF
TGTGCCACCAGTGATTTGTCGGGGGATCAAGAGACCCAGTACTTC
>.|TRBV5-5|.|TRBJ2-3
CASSLESRPPADTQYF
TGTGCCAGCAGCTTGGAGTCTCGACCTCCCGCAGATACGCAGTATTTT
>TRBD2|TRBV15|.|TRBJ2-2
CATSRVASGSENTGELFF
TGTGCCACCAGCAGAGTGGCTAGCGGGAGTGAGAACACCGGGGAGCTGTTTTTT
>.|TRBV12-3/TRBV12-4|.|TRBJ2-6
CASSLAPVASGANVLTF
TGTGCCAGCAGTTTAGCACCAGTTGCCTCTGGGGCCAACGTCCTGACTTTC
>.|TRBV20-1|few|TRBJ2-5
CSAPLNGAETQYF
TGCAGTGCACCCCTGAACGGAGCCGAGACCCAGTACTTC
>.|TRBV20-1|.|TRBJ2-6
CSASRSNSGANVLTF
TGCAGTGCTAGCCGGTCTAACTCTGGGGCCAACGTCCTGACTTTC
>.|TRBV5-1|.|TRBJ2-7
CASSPLLGSYEQYF
TGCGCCAGCAGCCCGTTGCTGGGTTCCTACGAGCAGTACTTC
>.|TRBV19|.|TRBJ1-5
CASRTNVAVMLPQHF
TGTGCCAGTAGGACCAATGTGGCAGTGATGTTGCCCCAGCATTTT
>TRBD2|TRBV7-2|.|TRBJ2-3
CASSLVSSGDTQYF
TGTGCCAGCAGCTTAGTTTCTAGCGGAGATACGCAGTATTTT
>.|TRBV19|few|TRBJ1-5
CASRGGRRHQPQHF
TGTGCCAGTAGGGGTGGCCGCCGACATCAGCCCCAGCATTTT
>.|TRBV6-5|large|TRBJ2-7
CASSYGGRAYEQYF
TGTGCCAGCAGTTACGGGGGCAGGGCCTACGAGCAGTACTTC
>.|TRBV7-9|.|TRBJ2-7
CASSLGGTYEQYF
TGTGCCAGCAGCTTAGGGGGTACCTACGAGCAGTACTTC
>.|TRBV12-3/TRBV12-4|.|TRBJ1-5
CASNRGNQPQHF
TGTGCCAGCAACAGGGGCAATCAGCCCCAGCATTTT
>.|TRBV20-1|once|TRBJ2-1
CSAMKISREQFF
TGCAGTGCTATGAAGATCAGTCGTGAGCAGTTCTTC
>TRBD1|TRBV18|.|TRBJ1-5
CASSRGQGDLQPQHF
TGTGCCAGCTCACGGGGACAGGGGGACCTTCAGCCCCAGCATTTT
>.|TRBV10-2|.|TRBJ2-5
CASSEPGQETQYF
TGCGCCAGCAGTGAGCCAGGGCAAGAGACCCAGTACTTC
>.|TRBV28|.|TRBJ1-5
CASSHRQGSNQPQHF
TGTGCCAGCAGCCATAGGCAGGGAAGCAATCAGCCCCAGCATTTT
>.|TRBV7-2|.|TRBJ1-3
CASSVLGSGNTIYF
TGTGCCAGCAGCGTATTGGGTTCTGGAAACACCATATATTTT
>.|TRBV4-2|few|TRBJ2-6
CASSQEAAQASGANVLTF
TGTGCCAGCAGCCAAGAGGCGGCCCAAGCGTCCGGGGCCAACGTCCTGACTTTC
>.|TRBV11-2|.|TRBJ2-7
CASSSTGHYYEQYF
TGTGCCAGCAGCTCCACAGGCCACTACTACGAGCAGTACTTC
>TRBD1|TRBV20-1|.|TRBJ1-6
CSARDRDRGSPLHF
TGCAGTGCTAGAGATCGGGACAGGGGTTCACCCCTCCACTTT
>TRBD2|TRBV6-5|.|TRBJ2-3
CASSSPGTSASTDTQYF
TGTGCCAGCAGTTCCCCCGGGACTAGCGCCTCCACAGATACGCAGTATTTT
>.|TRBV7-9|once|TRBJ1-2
CASSFRQGGTNYGYTF
TGTGCCAGCAGCTTTCGCCAGGGTGGTACTAACTATGGCTACACCTTC
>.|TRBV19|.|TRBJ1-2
CASSGGQANYGYTF
TGTGCCAGTAGTGGGGGACAAGCTAACTATGGCTACACCTTC
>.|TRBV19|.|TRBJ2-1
CASSIDLQGPYNEQFF
TGTGCCAGTAGTATAGATCTACAGGGCCCCTACAATGAGCAGTTCTTC
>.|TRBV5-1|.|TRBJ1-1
CASMGTQLPDTEAFF
TGCGCCAGCATGGGGACCCAACTACCTGACACTGAAGCTTTCTTT
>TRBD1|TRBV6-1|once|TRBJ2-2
CASSRVQGATGELFF
TGTGCCAGCAGTCGAGTCCAGGGGGCCACCGGGGAGCTGTTTTTT
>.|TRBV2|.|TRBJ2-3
CASSRDTSSGTDTQYF
TGTGCCAGCAGCCGGGACACTTCGTCGGGCACAGATACGCAGTATTTT
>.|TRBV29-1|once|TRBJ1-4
CSAWDTEKLFF
TGCAGCGCCTGGGACACAGAAAAACTGTTTTTT
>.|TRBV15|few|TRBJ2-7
CATSRDGLGEQYF
TGTGCCACCAGCAGAGATGGTCTAGGGGAGCAGTACTTC
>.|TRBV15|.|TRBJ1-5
CATSMGHFEDQPQHF
TGTGCCACCAGTATGGGACATTTCGAGGATCAGCCCCAGCATTTT
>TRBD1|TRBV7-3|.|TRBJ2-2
CASNLQGASGELFF
TGTGCCAGCAACCTACAGGGGGCGTCCGGGGAGCTGTTTTTT
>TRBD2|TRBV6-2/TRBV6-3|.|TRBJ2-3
CASSYGTSGLTDTQYF
TGTGCCAGCAGTTACGGGACTAGCGGCCTCACAGATACGCAGTATTTT